The TCR beta chain under discussion was sequenced for a study of beta chain features in type 1 diabetes. Study results and limitations: An over-representation of cells with high TCR expression could result from cDNA sequencing. TCRB CDR3s were moderately but significantly shorter in Type 1 diabetes patients in all four CD4+ subsets. A possible short-template PCR bias applies equally to patients and controls.

As every portion of the isolated RNA was reverse transcribed, the sequencing read expressed TCRB transcripts. The repertoire was sequenced with immunoSEQ multiplex PCR; TCRdb's copy has only in-frame clones and lacks some. In the table there are hundreds of thousands of clones, roughly 12% of which are singletons. In the case of this clone: The antigen is not known.

The CDR3 sequence is 16 residues long. V lost 4 bases and J lost 4; bases outside the gene matches: 5. In germline, CDR1 is SGHRS, CDR2 YFSETQ. This chain uses TRBV5-1 with TRBJ2-1; 13 bases fit TRBD2. The clonotype comes from a man younger than 35 with type 1 diabetes. Sequenced sample: naive CD4+ T cells from blood. The CDR3 reads CASSRTSGGQYNEQFF. As DNA, the CDR3 is TGCGCCAGCAGCCGGACTAGCGGGGGCCAATACAATGAGCAGTTCTTC.